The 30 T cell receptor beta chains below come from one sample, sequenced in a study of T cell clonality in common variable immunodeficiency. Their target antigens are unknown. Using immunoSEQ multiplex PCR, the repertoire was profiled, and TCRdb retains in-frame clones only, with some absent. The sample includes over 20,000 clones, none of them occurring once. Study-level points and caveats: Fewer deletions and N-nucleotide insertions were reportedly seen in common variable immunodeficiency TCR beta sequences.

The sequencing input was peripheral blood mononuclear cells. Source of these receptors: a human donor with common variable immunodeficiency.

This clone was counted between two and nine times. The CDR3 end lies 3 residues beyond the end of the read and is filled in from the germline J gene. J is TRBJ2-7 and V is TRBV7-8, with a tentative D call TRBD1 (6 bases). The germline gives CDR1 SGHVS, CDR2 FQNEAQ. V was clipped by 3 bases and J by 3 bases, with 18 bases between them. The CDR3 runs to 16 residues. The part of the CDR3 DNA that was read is TGTGCCAGCAGCTTGTATAACCGGGACATTTACTACGAG. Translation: CASSLYNRDIYYE. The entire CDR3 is CASSLYNRDIYYEQYF.

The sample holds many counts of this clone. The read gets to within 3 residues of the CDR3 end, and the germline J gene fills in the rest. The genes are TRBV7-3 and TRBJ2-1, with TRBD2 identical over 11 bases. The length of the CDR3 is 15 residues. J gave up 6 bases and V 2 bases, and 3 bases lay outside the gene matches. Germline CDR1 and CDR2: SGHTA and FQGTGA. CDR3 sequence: CASSLATSGINEQFF. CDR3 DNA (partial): TGTGCCAGCAGCTTAGCGACTAGCGGGATCAATGAG.

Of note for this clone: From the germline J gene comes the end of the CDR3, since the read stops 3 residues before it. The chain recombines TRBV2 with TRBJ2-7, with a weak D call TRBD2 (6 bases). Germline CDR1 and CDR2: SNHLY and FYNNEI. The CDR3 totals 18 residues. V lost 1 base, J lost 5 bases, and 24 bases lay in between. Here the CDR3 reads CASSEGGRRGRSGDEQYF. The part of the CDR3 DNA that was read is TGTGCCAGCAGTGAAGGGGGCCGGAGAGGACGGTCGGGGGACGAG.

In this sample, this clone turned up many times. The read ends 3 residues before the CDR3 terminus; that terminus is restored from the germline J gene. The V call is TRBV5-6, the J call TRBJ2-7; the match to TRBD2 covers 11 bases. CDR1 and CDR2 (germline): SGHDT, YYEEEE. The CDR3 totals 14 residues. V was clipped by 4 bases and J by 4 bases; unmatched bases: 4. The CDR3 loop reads CASSETSGSYEQYF. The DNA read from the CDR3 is TGTGCCAGCAGCGAAACTAGCGGGAGTTACGAG.

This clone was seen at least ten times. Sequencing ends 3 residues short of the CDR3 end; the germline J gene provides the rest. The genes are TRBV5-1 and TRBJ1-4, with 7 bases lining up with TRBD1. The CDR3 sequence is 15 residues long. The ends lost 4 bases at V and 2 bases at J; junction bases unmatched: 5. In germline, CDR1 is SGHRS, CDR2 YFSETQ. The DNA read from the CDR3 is TGCGCCAGCAGCCACAAAGGGGGCACTAATGAAAAA. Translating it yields CASSHKGGTNEK. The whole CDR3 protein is CASSHKGGTNEKLFF.

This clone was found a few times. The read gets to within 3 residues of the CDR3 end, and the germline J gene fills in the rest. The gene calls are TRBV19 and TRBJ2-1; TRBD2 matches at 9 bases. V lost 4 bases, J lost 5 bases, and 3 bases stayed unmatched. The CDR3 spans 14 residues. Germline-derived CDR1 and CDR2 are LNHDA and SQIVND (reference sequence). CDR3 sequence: CASSSLAGDNEQFF. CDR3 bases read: TGTGCCAGTAGTAGTTTAGCGGGGGACAATGAG.

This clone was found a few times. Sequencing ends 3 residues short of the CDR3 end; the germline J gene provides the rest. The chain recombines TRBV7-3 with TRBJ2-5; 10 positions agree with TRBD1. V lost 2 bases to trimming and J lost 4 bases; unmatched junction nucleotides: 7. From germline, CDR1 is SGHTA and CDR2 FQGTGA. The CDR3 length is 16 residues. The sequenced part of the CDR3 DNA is TGTGCCAGCAGCTTACGTACCGGGACAGGGGTAGAGACC. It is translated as CASSLRTGTGVET. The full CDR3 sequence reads CASSLRTGTGVETQYF.

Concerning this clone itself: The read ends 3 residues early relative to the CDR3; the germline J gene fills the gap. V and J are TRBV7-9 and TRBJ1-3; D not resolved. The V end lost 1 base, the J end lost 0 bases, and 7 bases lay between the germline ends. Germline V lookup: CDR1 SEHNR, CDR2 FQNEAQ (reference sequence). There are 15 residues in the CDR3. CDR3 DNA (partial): TGTGCCAGCAGCTTAGGGCGGTCCTCTGGAAACACC. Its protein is CASSLGRSSGNT. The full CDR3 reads CASSLGRSSGNTIYF.

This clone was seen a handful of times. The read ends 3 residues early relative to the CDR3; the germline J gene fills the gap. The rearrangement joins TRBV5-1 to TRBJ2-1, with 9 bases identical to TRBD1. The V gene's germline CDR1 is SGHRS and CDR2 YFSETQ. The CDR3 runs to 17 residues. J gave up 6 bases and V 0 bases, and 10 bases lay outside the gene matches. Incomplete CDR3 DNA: TGCGCCAGCAGCTTGGCCCCGGGACAGGGATCCCTCAATGAG. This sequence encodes CASSLAPGQGSLNE. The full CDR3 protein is CASSLAPGQGSLNEQFF.

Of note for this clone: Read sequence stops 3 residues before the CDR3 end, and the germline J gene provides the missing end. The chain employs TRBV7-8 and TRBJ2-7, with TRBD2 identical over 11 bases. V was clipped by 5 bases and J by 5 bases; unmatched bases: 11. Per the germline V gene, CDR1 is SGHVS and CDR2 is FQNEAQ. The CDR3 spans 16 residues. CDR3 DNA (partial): TGTGCCAGCAGCGCCCAGACTAGCGGGGCCTGCCACGAG. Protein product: CASSAQTSGACHE. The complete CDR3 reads CASSAQTSGACHEQYF.

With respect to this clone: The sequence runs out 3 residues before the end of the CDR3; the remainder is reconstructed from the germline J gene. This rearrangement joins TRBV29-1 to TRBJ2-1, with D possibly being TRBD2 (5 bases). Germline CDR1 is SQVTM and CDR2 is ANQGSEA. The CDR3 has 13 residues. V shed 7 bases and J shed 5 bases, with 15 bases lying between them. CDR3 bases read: TGCAGCGCCGAGGACGGACTGAACAATGAG. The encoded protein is CSAEDGLNNE. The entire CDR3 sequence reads CSAEDGLNNEQFF.

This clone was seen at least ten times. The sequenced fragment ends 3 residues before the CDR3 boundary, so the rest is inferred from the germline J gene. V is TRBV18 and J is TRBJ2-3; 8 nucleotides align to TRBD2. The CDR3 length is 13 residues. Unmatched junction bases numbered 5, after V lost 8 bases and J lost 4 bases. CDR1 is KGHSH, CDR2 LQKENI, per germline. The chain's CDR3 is CASPSGSPDTQYF. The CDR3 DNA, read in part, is TGTGCCAGCCCCAGCGGGAGCCCAGATACG.

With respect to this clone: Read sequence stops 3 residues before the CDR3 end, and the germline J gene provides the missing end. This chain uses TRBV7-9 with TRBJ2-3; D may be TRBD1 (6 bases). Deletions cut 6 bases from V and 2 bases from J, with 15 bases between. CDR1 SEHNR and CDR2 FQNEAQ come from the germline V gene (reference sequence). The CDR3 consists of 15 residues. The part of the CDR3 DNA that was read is TGTGCCAGCAGACCCCGGGACACCAACACAGATACG. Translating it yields CASRPRDTNTDT. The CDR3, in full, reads CASRPRDTNTDTQYF.

The CDR3 loop reads CASSQRQGTIYEQYF. The CDR3 DNA, read in part, is TGTGCCAGTAGTCAAAGACAGGGTACTATCTACGAG. The chain employs TRBV19 and TRBJ2-7; TRBD1 aligns across 7 bases. From the germline J gene comes the end of the CDR3, since the read stops 3 residues before it. The germline CDR1 and CDR2 sequences are LNHDA and SQIVND (reference sequence). The CDR3 sequence is 15 residues long. Unmatched junction bases numbered 10, after V lost 5 bases and J lost 3 bases.

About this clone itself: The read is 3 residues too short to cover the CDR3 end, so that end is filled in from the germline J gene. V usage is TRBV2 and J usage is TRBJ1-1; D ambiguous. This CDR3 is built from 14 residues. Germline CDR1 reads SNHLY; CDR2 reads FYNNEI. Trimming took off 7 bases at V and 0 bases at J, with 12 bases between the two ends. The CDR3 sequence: CASTRLIVNTEAFF. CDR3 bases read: TGTGCCAGCACCCGTCTTATCGTGAACACTGAA.

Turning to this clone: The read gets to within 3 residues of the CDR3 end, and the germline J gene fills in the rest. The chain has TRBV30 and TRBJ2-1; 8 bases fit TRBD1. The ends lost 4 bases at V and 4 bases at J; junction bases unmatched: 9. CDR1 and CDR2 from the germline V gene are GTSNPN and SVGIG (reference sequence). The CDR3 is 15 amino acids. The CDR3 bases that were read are TGTGCCTGGACTCCACGGGACAGGTCATACAATGAG. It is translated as CAWTPRDRSYNE. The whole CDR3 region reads CAWTPRDRSYNEQFF.

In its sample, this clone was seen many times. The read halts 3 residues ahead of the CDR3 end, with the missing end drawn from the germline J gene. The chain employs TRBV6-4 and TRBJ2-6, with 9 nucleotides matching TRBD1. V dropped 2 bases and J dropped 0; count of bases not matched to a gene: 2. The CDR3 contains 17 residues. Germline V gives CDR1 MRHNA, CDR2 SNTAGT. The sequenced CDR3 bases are TGTGCCAGCAGTGACGGACAGGGGCGCTCTGGGGCCAACGTC. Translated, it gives CASSDGQGRSGANV. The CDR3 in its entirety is CASSDGQGRSGANVLTF.

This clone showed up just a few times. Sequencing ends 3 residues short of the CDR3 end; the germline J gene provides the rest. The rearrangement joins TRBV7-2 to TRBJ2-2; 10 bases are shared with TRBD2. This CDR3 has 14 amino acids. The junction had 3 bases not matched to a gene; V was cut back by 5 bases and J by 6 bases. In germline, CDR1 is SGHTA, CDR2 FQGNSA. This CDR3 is CASSPSGRAGELFF. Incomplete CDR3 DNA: TGTGCCAGCAGCCCTAGCGGGAGAGCCGGGGAG.

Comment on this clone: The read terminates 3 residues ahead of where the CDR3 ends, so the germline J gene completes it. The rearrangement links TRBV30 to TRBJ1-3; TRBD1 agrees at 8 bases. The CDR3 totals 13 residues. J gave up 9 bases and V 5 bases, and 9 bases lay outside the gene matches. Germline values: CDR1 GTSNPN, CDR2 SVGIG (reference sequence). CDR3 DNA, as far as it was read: TGTGCCTGGGCCGGGACAGGATCTGGCACC. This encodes CAWAGTGSGT. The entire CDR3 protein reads CAWAGTGSGTIYF. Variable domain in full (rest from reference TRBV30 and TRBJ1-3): SQTIHQWPATLVQPVGSPLSLECTVEGTSNPNLYWYRQAAGRGLQLLFYSVGIGQISSEVPQNLSASRPQDRQFILSSKKLLLSDSGFYLCAWAGTGSGTIYFGEGSWLTVV.

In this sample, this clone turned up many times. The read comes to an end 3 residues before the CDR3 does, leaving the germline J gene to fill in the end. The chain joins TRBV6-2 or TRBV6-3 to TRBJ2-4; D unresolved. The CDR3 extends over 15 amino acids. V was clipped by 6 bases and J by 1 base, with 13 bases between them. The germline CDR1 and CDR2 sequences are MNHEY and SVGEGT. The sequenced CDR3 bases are TGTGCCAGCAGGCGTGGTGCCCTGGCCAAAAACATT. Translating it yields CASRRGALAKNI. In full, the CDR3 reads CASRRGALAKNIQYF.

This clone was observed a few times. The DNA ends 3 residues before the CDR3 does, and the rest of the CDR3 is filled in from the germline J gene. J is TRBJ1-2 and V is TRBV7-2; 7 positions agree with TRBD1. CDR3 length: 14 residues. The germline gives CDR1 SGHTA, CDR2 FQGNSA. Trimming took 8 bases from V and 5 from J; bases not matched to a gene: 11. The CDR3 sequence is CASGRDSFTYGYTF. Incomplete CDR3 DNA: TGTGCCAGCGGGAGGGACAGTTTCACTTATGGC.

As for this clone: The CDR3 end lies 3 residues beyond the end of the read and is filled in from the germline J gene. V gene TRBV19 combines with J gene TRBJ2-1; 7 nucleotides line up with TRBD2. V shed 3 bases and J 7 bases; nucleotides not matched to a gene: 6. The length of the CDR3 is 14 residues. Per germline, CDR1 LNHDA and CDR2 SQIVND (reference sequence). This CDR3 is CASSIRRGGNEQFF. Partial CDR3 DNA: TGTGCCAGTAGTATCCGCCGGGGAGGGAATGAG.

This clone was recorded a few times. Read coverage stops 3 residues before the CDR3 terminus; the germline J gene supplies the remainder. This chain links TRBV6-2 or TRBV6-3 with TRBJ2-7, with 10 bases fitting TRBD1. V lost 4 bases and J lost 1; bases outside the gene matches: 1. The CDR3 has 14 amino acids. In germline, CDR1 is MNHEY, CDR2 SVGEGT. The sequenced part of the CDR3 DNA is TGTGCCAGCAGTTTGGGACAGGGGTCCTACGAG. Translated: CASSLGQGSYE. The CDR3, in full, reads CASSLGQGSYEQYF.

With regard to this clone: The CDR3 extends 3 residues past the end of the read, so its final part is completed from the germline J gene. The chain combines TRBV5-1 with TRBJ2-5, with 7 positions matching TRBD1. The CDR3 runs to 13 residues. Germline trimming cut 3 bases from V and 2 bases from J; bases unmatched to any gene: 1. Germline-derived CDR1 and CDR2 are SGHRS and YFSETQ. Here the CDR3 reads CASSSTGQETQYF. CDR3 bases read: TGCGCCAGCAGCTCGACAGGGCAAGAGACC.

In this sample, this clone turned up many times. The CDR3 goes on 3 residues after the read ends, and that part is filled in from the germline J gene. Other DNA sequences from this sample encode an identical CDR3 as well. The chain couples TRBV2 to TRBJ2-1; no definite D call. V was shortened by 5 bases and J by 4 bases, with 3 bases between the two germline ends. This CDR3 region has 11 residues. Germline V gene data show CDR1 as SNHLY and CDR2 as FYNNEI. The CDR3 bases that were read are TGTGCCAGCAGTTTATACAATGAG. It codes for CASSLYNE. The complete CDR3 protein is CASSLYNEQFF.

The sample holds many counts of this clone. CDR3 protein: CASSVQGDYGYTF. The part of the CDR3 DNA that was read is TGTGCCAGCAGTGTGCAAGGGGACTATGGC. The rearrangement joins TRBV2 to TRBJ1-2, with D tentatively TRBD1 (5 bases). From the germline J gene comes the end of the CDR3, since the read stops 3 residues before it. CDR3 length: 13 residues. V lost 4 bases and J lost 3, with 9 bases in between. CDR1 is SNHLY and CDR2 is FYNNEI in the germline V gene.

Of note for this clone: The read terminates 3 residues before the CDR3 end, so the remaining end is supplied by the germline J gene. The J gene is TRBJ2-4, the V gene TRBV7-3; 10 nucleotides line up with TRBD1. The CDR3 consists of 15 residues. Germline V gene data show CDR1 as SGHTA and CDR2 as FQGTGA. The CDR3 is CASSLDGQGVLNQYF. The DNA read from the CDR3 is TGTGCCAGCAGCTTAGATGGACAGGGGGTCCTGAAT.

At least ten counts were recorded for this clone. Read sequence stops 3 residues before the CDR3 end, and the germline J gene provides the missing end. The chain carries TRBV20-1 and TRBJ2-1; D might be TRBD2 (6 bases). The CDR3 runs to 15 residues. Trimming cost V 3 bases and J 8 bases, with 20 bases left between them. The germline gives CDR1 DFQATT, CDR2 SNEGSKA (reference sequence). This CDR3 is CSASQRSRRVYEQFF. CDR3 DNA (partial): TGCAGTGCTAGCCAGCGGTCCCGGAGGGTATATGAG.

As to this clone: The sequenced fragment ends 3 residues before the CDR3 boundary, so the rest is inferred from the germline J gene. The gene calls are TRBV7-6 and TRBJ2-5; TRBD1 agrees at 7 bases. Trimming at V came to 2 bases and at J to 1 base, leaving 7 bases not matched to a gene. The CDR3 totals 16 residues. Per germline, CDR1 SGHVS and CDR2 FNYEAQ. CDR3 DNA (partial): TGTGCCAGCAGCTTAACCGGGACAGCCTCCCAAGAGACC. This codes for CASSLTGTASQET. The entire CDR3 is CASSLTGTASQETQYF.

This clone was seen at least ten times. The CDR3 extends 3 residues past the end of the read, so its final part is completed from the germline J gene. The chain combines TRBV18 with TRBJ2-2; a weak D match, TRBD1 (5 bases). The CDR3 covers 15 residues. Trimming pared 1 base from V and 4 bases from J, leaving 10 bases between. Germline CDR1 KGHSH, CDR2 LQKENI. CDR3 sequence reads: CASSPQGRGTGELFF. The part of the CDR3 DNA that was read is TGTGCCAGCTCACCACAGGGGCGCGGCACCGGGGAG. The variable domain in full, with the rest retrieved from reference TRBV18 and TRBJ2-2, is NAGVMQNPRHLVRRRGQEARLRCSPMKGHSHVYWYRQLPEEGLKFMVYLQKENIIDESGMPKERFSAEFPKEGPSILRIQQVVRGDSAAYFCASSPQGRGTGELFFGEGSRLTVL.